The 29 T cell receptor beta chains given below trace back to one sample, sequenced in a study of T-cell reconstitution after alpha-beta-depleted transplantation in children. Preparation of the TCRbeta library involved a method that used unique molecular identifiers. TCRdb fed the PCR reads into MiXCR, producing one record per CDR3 protein. The data contain under 750,000 distinct CDR3 sequences, about 21% of them singletons. The sample was PBMCs, mostly from graft donor cells, taken 360 days after TCRalphabeta/CD19-depleted stem cell transplant. The receptors here all came from a boy younger than two who had a stem cell transplant for acute myeloid leukemia, so the T cells may come from the graft donor.

There are many counts of this clonotype. The rearrangement links TRBV28 to TRBJ2-5, with D tentatively TRBD1 (5 bases). The CDR3 contains 13 residues. Germline V gene data show CDR1 as MDHEN and CDR2 as SYDVKM. The V end was cut by 2 bases, the J end by 3 bases, with 7 bases between. As DNA, the CDR3 is TGTGCCAGCAGTTTAGGCAGGGAAGAGACCCAGTACTTC. Protein product: CASSLGREETQYF.

This clonotype came up many times. The V gene is TRBV6-5, the J gene TRBJ2-1; no reliable D call. The germline V and J ends were trimmed by 2 bases and 2 bases, with 7 bases remaining between them. The CDR3 contains 14 residues. Germline V gene sequence: CDR1 MNHEY, CDR2 SVGAGI. CDR3 in amino acids: CASSYGSAYNEQFF. The CDR3 DNA sequence: TGTGCCAGCAGTTACGGCAGCGCCTACAATGAGCAGTTCTTC.

The gene calls are TRBV28 and TRBJ2-1; 9 bases line up with TRBD1. Looked up from germline, CDR1 is MDHEN and CDR2 is SYDVKM. V was clipped by 6 bases and J by 12 bases; unmatched bases: 6. CDR3 length equals 12 residues. Here the CDR3 reads CASRTTGGRQFF. In DNA form, the CDR3 reads TGTGCCAGCAGAACGACAGGGGGGCGGCAGTTCTTC.

This clonotype turned up a few times. The rearrangement links TRBV20-1 to TRBJ2-2, with TRBD1 as a possible D gene (5 bases). Looked up from germline, CDR1 is DFQATT and CDR2 is SNEGSKA (reference sequence). CDR3 length: 17 residues. The germline V and J ends were trimmed by 0 bases and 0 bases, with 14 bases remaining between them. The chain's CDR3 is CSARDFSRATNTGELFF. In DNA, the CDR3 is TGCAGTGCTAGAGATTTCTCCAGGGCCACGAACACCGGGGAGCTGTTTTTT.

The V gene is TRBV15, the J gene TRBJ1-1; TRBD1 is a possible D gene (6 bases). Germline assignment: CDR1 LNHNV and CDR2 YYDKDF (reference sequence). V was shortened by 2 bases and J by 1 base, with 8 bases between the two germline ends. This CDR3 comprises 14 residues. The CDR3 bases are TGTGCCACCAGCAGAAGGGACAAGAACACTGAAGCTTTCTTT. Translated: CATSRRDKNTEAFF. Complete variable domain (other parts from reference TRBV15 and TRBJ1-1): DAMVIQNPRYQVTQFGKPVTLSCSQTLNHNVMYWYQQKSSQAPKLLFHYYDKDFNNEADTPDNFQSRRPNTSFCFLDIRSPGLGDTAMYLCATSRRDKNTEAFFGQGTRLTVV.

V gene TRBV10-2 combines with J gene TRBJ1-1; D possibly corresponds to TRBD1 (5 bases). The length of the CDR3 is 14 residues. V was shortened by 6 bases and J by 1 base, with 12 bases between the two germline ends. Germline V gives CDR1 WSHSY, CDR2 SAAADI. Written as DNA, the CDR3 is TGCGCCAGCAGGTTCGGGGGATCGAACACTGAAGCTTTCTTT. Translation: CASRFGGSNTEAFF.

This clonotype came up a few times. The rearrangement uses TRBV27 and TRBJ2-5, with 10 bases lining up with TRBD1. The V segment lost 4 bases and the J segment 8 bases; nucleotides outside the gene matches: 10. The length of the CDR3 is 15 residues. Germline CDR1 is MNHEY and CDR2 is SMNVEV (reference sequence). CDR3 amino acids: CASSSTGGVSGTQYF. DNA of the CDR3: TGTGCCAGCAGTTCGACAGGGGGCGTAAGCGGAACCCAGTACTTC.

This clonotype was counted ten times or more. The chain carries TRBV29-1 and TRBJ1-6, with TRBD1 identical over 11 bases. The CDR3 has 13 amino acids. CDR1 and CDR2 from the germline V gene are SQVTM and ANQGSEA. Trimming at V came to 4 bases and at J to 8 bases, leaving 1 base not matched to a gene. CDR3 nucleotides: TGCAGCGTTGGGACAGGGGGCGATTCACCCCTCCACTTT. It codes for CSVGTGGDSPLHF.

This clonotype was picked up a small number of times. The chain joins TRBV20-1 to TRBJ2-5; TRBD1 or TRBD2 may be the D gene (5 bases each). CDR1 is DFQATT and CDR2 is SNEGSKA in the germline V gene (reference sequence). The CDR3 totals 13 residues. Between the trimmed V and J ends, which lost 3 bases and 2 bases, there was a span of 10 bases. The CDR3 DNA follows: TGCAGTGCTAGGGGACGGACTCAAGAGACCCAGTACTTC. Residues: CSARGRTQETQYF.

This clonotype was picked up many times. The DNA for the CDR3 is TGTGCCAGCAGCTTAAAGGGGCTAGCGGGGGGTGCCGGGGAGCTGTTTTTT. Amino acid sequence: CASSLKGLAGGAGELFF. The rearrangement links TRBV7-2 to TRBJ2-2, with 11 bases that match TRBD2. J gave up 6 bases and V 2 bases, and 8 bases lay outside the gene matches. The germline CDR1 and CDR2 sequences are SGHTA and FQGNSA. This CDR3 is built from 17 residues.

The V call is TRBV5-1, the J call TRBJ2-2; no reliable D call. The CDR3 runs to 16 residues. The germline gives CDR1 SGHRS, CDR2 YFSETQ. V lost 0 bases, J lost 3 bases, and 12 bases lay in between. CDR3 DNA: TGCGCCAGCAGCTTGGACCCCACGATTGACACCGGGGAGCTGTTTTTT. Its protein is CASSLDPTIDTGELFF.

This clonotype was recorded a few times. The V and J genes are TRBV20-1 and TRBJ2-5; 7 nucleotides align to TRBD1. Germline CDR1 reads DFQATT; CDR2 reads SNEGSKA (reference sequence). CDR3 length equals 15 residues. Trimming took 0 bases from V and 5 from J; bases not matched to a gene: 9. In DNA form, the CDR3 reads TGCAGTGCTAGAGATAACCGACAGGGCTGGGAGACCCAGTACTTC. Its translation: CSARDNRQGWETQYF.

This clonotype was seen at least ten times. The chain is built from TRBV20-1 and TRBJ2-5; D may be TRBD1 (6 bases). Trimming cost V 4 bases and J 1 base, with 10 bases left between them. Germline CDR1 is DFQATT and CDR2 is SNEGSKA (reference sequence). The length of the CDR3 is 13 residues. The chain's CDR3 is CSANTQGQETQYF. The CDR3 DNA follows: TGCAGTGCTAACACACAGGGCCAAGAGACCCAGTACTTC.

Ten or more counts support this clonotype. In DNA form, the CDR3 reads TGTGCCAGCTCACCCCATAGAGGCGGGGGGCATTTGGGCTACGAGCAGTACGTC. It is translated as CASSPHRGGGHLGYEQYV. The chain combines TRBV18 with TRBJ2-7; TRBD2 aligns across 8 bases. This CDR3 has 18 amino acids. With V trimmed by 3 bases and J by 3 bases, 16 bases remained unmatched. Germline CDR1 is KGHSH and CDR2 is LQKENI.

The chain couples TRBV29-1 to TRBJ2-3, with D hard to call. The CDR3 is 11 residues long. V was cut by 1 base and J by 5 bases, with 4 bases left in between. The V gene's germline CDR1 is SQVTM and CDR2 ANQGSEA. CDR3 bases: TGCAGCGTTGAAGGAAAAGATACGCAGTATTTT. This codes for CSVEGKDTQYF.

This clonotype was seen more than once but under ten times. This rearrangement joins TRBV10-3 to TRBJ2-5; 7 bases line up with TRBD1. Per germline, CDR1 ENHRY and CDR2 SYGVKD. CDR3 length: 14 amino acids. J was trimmed by 6 bases and V by 3 bases; bases with no gene match: 7. DNA of the CDR3: TGTGCCATCAGTGACGGGCAGGGGGTTAAGACCCAGTACTTC. Translating gives CAISDGQGVKTQYF.

The count of this clonotype is one. The chain has TRBV25-1 and TRBJ1-1; TRBD1 agrees at 8 bases. Trimming took 1 base from V and 2 from J; bases not matched to a gene: 15. CDR1 and CDR2 from the germline V gene are MGHDK and SYGVNS. The CDR3 contains 19 residues. The CDR3 spells CASSEWGRQGTVSNTEAFF. The CDR3 nucleotides are TGTGCCAGCAGTGAATGGGGTCGACAGGGGACCGTCTCAAACACTGAAGCTTTCTTT.

This clonotype was detected ten times or more. The chain combines TRBV5-1 with TRBJ2-2, with D tentatively TRBD1 or TRBD2 (5 bases each). The CDR3 length is 16 residues. Germline CDR1 reads SGHRS; CDR2 reads YFSETQ. The V gene lost 3 bases and the J gene lost 1 base, with 13 bases spanning the gap. DNA for the CDR3: TGCGCCAGCAGCTCCTGGGACGGATTGAACACCGGGGAGCTGTTTTTT. Its translation: CASSSWDGLNTGELFF.

There are a few counts of this clonotype. This sequence joins TRBV5-1 and TRBJ2-3, with D hard to call. The germline gives CDR1 SGHRS, CDR2 YFSETQ. The germline V and J ends were trimmed by 0 bases and 2 bases, with 7 bases remaining between them. The CDR3 sequence is 14 residues long. CDR3 region: CASSLGTDTDTQYF. Written as DNA, the CDR3 is TGCGCCAGCAGCTTGGGAACCGACACAGATACGCAGTATTTT.

This clonotype was observed a few times. The chain recombines TRBV4-3 with TRBJ2-1; 8 bases match TRBD1. The V and J ends lost 0 bases and 7 bases, in that order; junction bases with no gene match: 5. The CDR3 is 15 amino acids. Germline assignment: CDR1 LGHNA and CDR2 YSLEER. The CDR3 coding sequence is TGCGCCAGCAGCCAAGATCAGGGGGCCTGGAATGAGCAGTTCTTC. This translates into CASSQDQGAWNEQFF.

V and J are TRBV9 and TRBJ1-2, with D possibly TRBD1 on 5 matching bases. CDR1 SGDLS and CDR2 YYNGEE come from the germline V gene. V lost 0 bases and J lost 7, with 10 bases in between. The CDR3 consists of 13 residues. This chain's CDR3 is CASSVATERGYTF. The CDR3 DNA reads as TGTGCCAGCAGCGTAGCGACAGAACGTGGCTACACCTTC.

The gene calls are TRBV7-2 and TRBJ2-3; D remains ambiguous. The germline V and J ends were trimmed by 1 base and 7 bases, with 9 bases remaining between them. The CDR3 consists of 13 residues. The germline V gene encodes CDR1 SGHTA and CDR2 FQGNSA. CDR3 residues: CASSLGRSNTQYF. The CDR3 DNA reads as TGTGCCAGCAGCTTAGGGCGCTCGAATACGCAGTATTTT.

In this sample, this clonotype turned up many times. The genes are TRBV14 and TRBJ2-3, with 7 nucleotides matching TRBD1. Trimming took 3 bases from V and 6 from J; bases not matched to a gene: 3. The CDR3 totals 13 residues. Germline loops: CDR1 SGHDN, CDR2 FVKESK. The CDR3 nucleotides are TGTGCCAGCAGCCACGAACAGGGGGATACGCAGTATTTT. Its translation is CASSHEQGDTQYF.

This clonotype has ten or more counts. V and J are TRBV7-2 and TRBJ2-2; D is perhaps TRBD1 (5 bases). Germline CDR1 and CDR2: SGHTA and FQGNSA. Trimming took 3 bases from V and 4 from J, leaving 12 bases between them. CDR3 length: 15 residues. CDR3 sequence: CASSLGQGITGELFF. The CDR3, as DNA: TGTGCCAGCAGCTTGGGGCAGGGAATCACCGGGGAGCTGTTTTTT.

This clonotype was seen a handful of times. The chain is built from TRBV12-3 or TRBV12-4 and TRBJ2-2; 7 bases align to TRBD1. With V trimmed by 10 bases and J by 6 bases, 14 bases remained unmatched. This CDR3 region has 15 residues. The CDR3 region has the DNA TGTGCCACTCATATTACCGGGACAGTAGCCGGGGAGCTGTTTTTT. Its translation: CATHITGTVAGELFF.

The chain is built from TRBV29-1 and TRBJ1-2; D unresolved. In germline, CDR1 is SQVTM, CDR2 ANQGSEA. The CDR3 loop spans 12 amino acids. Trimming took 7 bases from V and 7 from J, leaving 16 bases between them. CDR3 loop: CSARPARSGYTF. The DNA for the CDR3 is TGCAGCGCGAGGCCAGCGAGGAGTGGCTACACCTTC.

This clonotype was found once. The genes are TRBV18 and TRBJ2-5; D not certain. CDR1 and CDR2 from the germline V gene are KGHSH and LQKENI. V lost 1 base and J 1 base, leaving 10 bases between the germline ends. This CDR3 spans 15 amino acids. CDR3 residues: CASSPLKAVQETQYF. DNA of the CDR3: TGTGCCAGCTCACCACTTAAGGCGGTCCAAGAGACCCAGTACTTC. The full variable domain, in which reference TRBV18 and TRBJ2-5 provide the parts outside the CDR3, is NAGVMQNPRHLVRRRGQEARLRCSPMKGHSHVYWYRQLPEEGLKFMVYLQKENIIDESGMPKERFSAEFPKEGPSILRIQQVVRGDSAAYFCASSPLKAVQETQYFGPGTRLLVL.

This clonotype was seen ten or more times. The chain recombines TRBV20-1 with TRBJ2-1; no definite D call. The CDR3 runs to 11 residues. V lost 0 bases and J 9 bases, leaving 6 bases between the germline ends. Germline CDR1 reads DFQATT; CDR2 reads SNEGSKA (reference sequence). The CDR3: CSARDWGEQFF. The CDR3 DNA sequence: TGCAGTGCTAGAGATTGGGGTGAGCAGTTCTTC.

This clonotype was detected only a few times. The rearrangement links TRBV27 to TRBJ2-7; D might be TRBD1 (6 bases). The V end lost 8 bases, the J end lost 2 bases, and 13 bases lay between the germline ends. Germline V gene data show CDR1 as MNHEY and CDR2 as SMNVEV (reference sequence). The CDR3 extends over 13 amino acids. The CDR3: CASGLQGTYEQYF. The CDR3 DNA reads as TGTGCCAGCGGCCTACAGGGAACCTACGAGCAGTACTTC.